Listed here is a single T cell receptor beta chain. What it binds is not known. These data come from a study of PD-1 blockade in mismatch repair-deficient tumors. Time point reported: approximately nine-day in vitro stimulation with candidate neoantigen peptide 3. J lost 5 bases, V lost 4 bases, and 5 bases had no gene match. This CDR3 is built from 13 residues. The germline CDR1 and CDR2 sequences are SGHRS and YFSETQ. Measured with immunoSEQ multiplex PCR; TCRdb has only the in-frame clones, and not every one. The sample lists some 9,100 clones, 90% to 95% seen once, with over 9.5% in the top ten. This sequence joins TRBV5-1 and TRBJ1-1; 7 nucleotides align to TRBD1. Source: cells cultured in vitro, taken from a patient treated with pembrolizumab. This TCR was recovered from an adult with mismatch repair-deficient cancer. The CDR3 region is CASSPGGITEAFF. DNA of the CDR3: TGCGCCAGCAGCCCAGGGGGAATTACTGAAGCTTTCTTT.